This entry lists 13 T cell receptor beta chains sequenced from one sample in a study of T cell changes during pregnancy in multiple sclerosis. Produced via immunoSEQ multiplex PCR; TCRdb's table is partial and in-frame only. The data show 40,000 to 45,000 clones, 75% to 95% seen once. Sequenced here: CD4+ T cells from peripheral blood mononuclear cells, sampled before pregnancy. The receptors were sampled from a female donor with multiple sclerosis, enrolled in a pregnancy study.

The V and J genes are TRBV7-6 and TRBJ2-7, with a weak D call TRBD1 (5 bases). Germline CDR1 SGHVS, CDR2 FNYEAQ. Trimming took 1 base from V and 4 from J, leaving 11 bases between them. The CDR3 is 14 residues long. The CDR3 spells CASSLVAGLYEQYF. The CDR3 nucleotides read TGTGCCAGCAGCTTAGTAGCAGGGCTATACGAGCAGTACTTC.

This clone was recorded only once. CDR3 nucleotides: TGTGCCAGCAGTTCTCCCTCGGGACTAGCGGACAATGAGCAGTTCTTC. It translates to CASSSPSGLADNEQFF. The chain combines TRBV27 with TRBJ2-1; TRBD2 agrees at 11 bases. Per germline, CDR1 MNHEY and CDR2 SMNVEV (reference sequence). The CDR3 has 16 residues. V shed 4 bases and J 5 bases; nucleotides not matched to a gene: 7.

This sequence joins TRBV15 and TRBJ2-3; a possible D gene is TRBD1 (6 bases). Germline CDR1 is LNHNV and CDR2 is YYDKDF (reference sequence). The CDR3 totals 14 residues. The V end lost 7 bases, the J end lost 2 bases, and 13 bases lay between the germline ends. In nucleotides, the CDR3 is TGTGCCACCATGGTGGGGGCAGACACAGATACGCAGTATTTT. Amino acid sequence: CATMVGADTDTQYF.

The chain carries TRBV9 and TRBJ2-2; D is uncertain. The CDR3 runs to 12 residues. With 4 bases removed from V and 6 bases from J, the gap between germline ends came to 7 bases. The germline V gene encodes CDR1 SGDLS and CDR2 YYNGEE. The CDR3 protein is CASSIYSGELFF. Here the CDR3 DNA reads TGTGCCAGCAGCATATATTCCGGGGAGCTGTTTTTT.

The gene calls are TRBV2 and TRBJ1-6, with a weak D call TRBD1 (5 bases). The CDR3 runs 13 residues. CDR1 SNHLY and CDR2 FYNNEI come from the germline V gene. Trimming took 3 bases from V and 10 from J, leaving 10 bases between them. The CDR3 reads CASSEAGGSPLHF. CDR3 coding DNA: TGTGCCAGCAGTGAGGCTGGGGGGTCACCCCTCCACTTT.

The chain couples TRBV4-2 to TRBJ2-2; TRBD2 is a possible D gene (6 bases). The CDR3 sequence is 17 residues long. The germline V gene has CDR1 LGHNA and CDR2 YNFKEQ. Trimming pared 2 bases from V and 1 base from J, leaving 14 bases between. The CDR3 nucleotides are TGTGCCAGCAGCCAATCCCCCCTAGCGCGGAACACCGGGGAGCTGTTTTTT. Protein sequence: CASSQSPLARNTGELFF.

The V call is TRBV11-2, the J call TRBJ2-2, with TRBD1 as a possible D gene (5 bases). Germline CDR1 SGHAT, CDR2 FQNNGV. V gave up 4 bases and J gave up 1 base, with 10 bases separating them. The CDR3 has 15 amino acids. CDR3 nucleotides: TGTGCCAGCAGCTCCTGGGGCAAGAACACCGGGGAGCTGTTTTTT. Its translation: CASSSWGKNTGELFF.

The gene calls are TRBV6-6 and TRBJ2-6; 7 bases are shared with TRBD2. V was pared by 10 bases and J by 0 bases, with 6 bases of the junction left unmatched. In germline, CDR1 is MNHNY, CDR2 SVGAGI (reference sequence). The CDR3 loop spans 15 amino acids. This CDR3 reads CAIPGGGSGANVLTF. In DNA, the CDR3 is TGTGCCATCCCGGGGGGAGGCTCTGGGGCCAACGTCCTGACTTTC.

The chain employs TRBV5-1 and TRBJ1-1; TRBD1 might be the D (6 bases). Between the trimmed V and J ends, which lost 3 bases and 1 base, there was a span of 10 bases. The V gene's germline CDR1 is SGHRS and CDR2 YFSETQ. There are 14 residues in the CDR3. The CDR3 DNA sequence: TGCGCCAGCAGCTATACAGGGCCGAACACTGAAGCTTTCTTT. Protein product: CASSYTGPNTEAFF.

This rearrangement joins TRBV7-6 to TRBJ1-6, with 7 nucleotides matching TRBD1. V dropped 5 bases and J dropped 9; count of bases not matched to a gene: 7. Per the germline V gene, CDR1 is SGHVS and CDR2 is FNYEAQ. CDR3 length: 14 residues. In DNA, the CDR3 is TGTGCCAGCAGCCCAAGGACAGGTTTTTCACCCCTCCACTTT. Its protein product is CASSPRTGFSPLHF.

This sequence joins TRBV28 and TRBJ2-7, with TRBD1 identical over 10 bases. Germline V lookup: CDR1 MDHEN, CDR2 SYDVKM. The CDR3 covers 15 residues. Trimming cost V 1 base and J 6 bases; bases outside gene matches: 6. CDR3 protein: CASSLFDRGQGEQYF. CDR3 coding DNA: TGTGCCAGCAGTTTATTCGACAGGGGGCAGGGCGAGCAGTACTTC.

This sequence joins TRBV2 and TRBJ1-5, with 9 bases identical to TRBD1. The CDR3 consists of 14 residues. Germline CDR1 and CDR2: SNHLY and FYNNEI. Germline trimming cut 1 base from V and 5 bases from J; bases unmatched to any gene: 0. Here the CDR3 reads CASSEDRGHQPQHF. The CDR3 DNA reads TGTGCCAGCAGTGAAGACAGGGGGCATCAGCCCCAGCATTTT.

CDR3 protein: CASNRDRAYEQYF. The CDR3 nucleotides are TGTGCCAGCAACCGGGACAGGGCCTACGAGCAGTACTTC. This rearrangement joins TRBV2 to TRBJ2-7, with 9 bases aligning to TRBD1. Germline V gene data show CDR1 as SNHLY and CDR2 as FYNNEI. Unmatched junction bases numbered 3, after V lost 7 bases and J lost 2 bases. The CDR3 consists of 13 residues.